What follows are 9 T cell receptor beta chains derived from one specimen sequenced in a study of blood T cell repertoires in COVID-19. The data were produced by immunoSEQ multiplex PCR, yet TCRdb's version contains in-frame clones alone and is incomplete. The table lists some 250,000 clones, 88% of them singletons. Sequencing input: peripheral blood. The receptors come from a woman aged 35 to 49 who had recovered from COVID-19.

V is TRBV15 and J is TRBJ2-2; D gene unclear. Germline CDR1 and CDR2: LNHNV and YYDKDF (reference sequence). The germline V and J ends were trimmed by 0 bases and 3 bases, with 2 bases remaining between them. This CDR3 contains 13 residues. The CDR3 DNA follows: TGTGCCACCAGCAGAGACTACACCGGGGAGCTGTTTTTT. This encodes CATSRDYTGELFF.

The J gene is TRBJ1-2, the V gene TRBV3-1 (or the pseudogene TRBV3-2); D is unclear. V gave up 3 bases and J gave up 3 bases, with 11 bases separating them. CDR3 length equals 14 residues. Germline assignment: CDR1 LGHDT and CDR2 YNNKEL (reference sequence). The CDR3 sequence: CASSHAGSYYGYTF. In nucleotides, the CDR3 is TGTGCCAGCAGCCACGCAGGCTCTTACTATGGCTACACCTTC.

This chain links TRBV7-9 with TRBJ2-3, with TRBD1 identical over 11 bases. There are 15 residues in the CDR3. Germline CDR1 reads SEHNR; CDR2 reads FQNEAQ (reference sequence). The junction had 9 bases not matched to a gene; V was cut back by 8 bases and J by 5 bases. CDR3 in amino acids: CASLGADRGRDTQYF. The CDR3, as DNA: TGTGCCAGCCTGGGAGCGGACAGGGGGCGAGATACGCAGTATTTT.

J is TRBJ2-7 and V is TRBV4-3; possibly TRBD2 for D (6 bases). The CDR3 is 16 amino acids. The V gene lost 0 bases and the J gene lost 7 bases, with 19 bases spanning the gap. Germline lookup yields CDR1 LGHNA and CDR2 YSLEER. The CDR3 DNA follows: TGCGCCAGCAGCCAAGATCTGGCGGGACCCTTGGGGGAGCAGTACTTC. Translated, it gives CASSQDLAGPLGEQYF.

This clone appeared a single time. The rearrangement joins TRBV30 to TRBJ2-2, with 8 positions matching TRBD2. From germline, CDR1 is GTSNPN and CDR2 SVGIG (reference sequence). The CDR3 contains 15 residues. Trimming at V came to 2 bases and at J to 7 bases, leaving 9 bases not matched to a gene. CDR3 in DNA: TGTGCCTGGAGTACCCGGACCCGGGGGGGCGGGGAGCTGTTTTTT. It specifies CAWSTRTRGGGELFF.

Here the CDR3 reads CSVGSTGNTEAFF. CDR3 nucleotide sequence: TGCAGCGTTGGTAGCACAGGGAACACTGAAGCTTTCTTT. The rearrangement uses TRBV29-1 and TRBJ1-1; weak D call: TRBD1 (5 bases). V was cut by 4 bases and J by 1 base, with 10 bases left in between. Germline assignment: CDR1 SQVTM and CDR2 ANQGSEA. The CDR3 length is 13 residues.

The V and J genes are TRBV23-1 and TRBJ2-2, with TRBD2 as a possible D gene (5 bases). TRBV23-1 belongs to the ORF category, with a function that is uncertain. Trimming removed 2 bases from V and 6 bases from J, with 16 bases in between. The CDR3 contains 16 residues. The DNA of the CDR3 is TGCGCCAGCAGTCAACCAAAAACCGGGATGCCCGGGGAGCTGTTTTTT. Translated, it gives CASSQPKTGMPGELFF.

The chain has TRBV6-4 and TRBJ2-1, with 12 bases lining up with TRBD2. CDR3 size: 14 residues. Germline V gives CDR1 MRHNA, CDR2 SNTAGT. Unmatched junction bases numbered 0, after V lost 2 bases and J lost 7 bases. The CDR3 loop is CASSDGTSGNEQFF. CDR3 nucleotide sequence: TGTGCCAGCAGTGACGGGACTAGCGGGAATGAGCAGTTCTTC.

V usage is TRBV14 and J usage is TRBJ2-1; 7 bases are shared with TRBD2. V shed 4 bases, J shed 6 bases, and the junction held 6 bases outside the gene matches. This CDR3 is 14 amino acids long. Germline loops: CDR1 SGHDN, CDR2 FVKESK. The CDR3: CASSPGLVGNEQFF. The CDR3 region has the DNA TGTGCCAGCAGCCCCGGACTAGTCGGCAATGAGCAGTTCTTC. The entire variable domain, with the rest obtained from reference TRBV14 and TRBJ2-1, is as follows: EAGVTQFPSHSVIEKGQTVTLRCDPISGHDNLYWYRRVMGKEIKFLLHFVKESKQDESGMPNNRFLAERTGGTYSTLKVQPAELEDSGVYFCASSPGLVGNEQFFGPGTRLTVL.